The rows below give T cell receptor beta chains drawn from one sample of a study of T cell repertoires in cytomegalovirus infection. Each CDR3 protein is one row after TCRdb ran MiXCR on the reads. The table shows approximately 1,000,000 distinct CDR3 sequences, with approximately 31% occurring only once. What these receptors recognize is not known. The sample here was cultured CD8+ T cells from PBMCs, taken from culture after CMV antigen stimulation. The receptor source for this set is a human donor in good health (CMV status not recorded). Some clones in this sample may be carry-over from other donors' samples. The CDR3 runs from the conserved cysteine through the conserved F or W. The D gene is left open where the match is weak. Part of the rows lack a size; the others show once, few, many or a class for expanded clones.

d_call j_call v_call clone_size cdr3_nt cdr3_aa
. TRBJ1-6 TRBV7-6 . TGTGCCAGCAGCTTAGGGGAGAATTCACCCCTCCACTTT CASSLGENSPLHF
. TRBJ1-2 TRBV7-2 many TGTGCCAGCAGCCTATTGGGAGTTGGAGGCTACACCTTC CASSLLGVGGYTF
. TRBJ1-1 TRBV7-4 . TGTGCCAGCAGCTCAAACAGCAATTTGAACTCTGAAGCTTTCTTT CASSSNSNLNSEAFF
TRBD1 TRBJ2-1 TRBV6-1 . TGTGCCAGCAAATCCCCGGGACAGGGGGTCTACAATGAGCAGTTCTTC CASKSPGQGVYNEQFF
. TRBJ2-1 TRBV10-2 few TGCGCCAGCAGAGGAAGTTGGGGGTCCTACAATGAGCAGTTCTTC CASRGSWGSYNEQFF
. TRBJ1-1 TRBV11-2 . TGTGCCAGCAGCTTCAAAGGGGCGGGCACTGAAGCTTTCTTT CASSFKGAGTEAFF
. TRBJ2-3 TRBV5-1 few TGCGCCAGCAGCTCCGAGGGGGGGGCAGATACGCAGTATTTT CASSSEGGADTQYF
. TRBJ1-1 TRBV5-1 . TGCGCCAGCAGCTTGGACAGCCGAACTGAAGCTTTCTTT CASSLDSRTEAFF
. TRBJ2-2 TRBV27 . TGTGCCAGCAGCCTCAAACAGGGCTGGAACACCGGGGAGCTGTTTTTT CASSLKQGWNTGELFF
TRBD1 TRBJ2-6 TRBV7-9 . TGTGCCAGCAGCTCAGTGACAGGGTCTGGGGCCAACGTCCTGACTTTC CASSSVTGSGANVLTF
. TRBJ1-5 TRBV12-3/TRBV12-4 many TGTGCCAGCAGTACTAGAGGGGGCAATCAGCCCCAGCATTTT CASSTRGGNQPQHF
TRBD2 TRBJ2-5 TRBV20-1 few TGCAGTGCTAGAGATGGGGCCATGACTAGCGGGGTCCAAGAGACCCAGTACTTC CSARDGAMTSGVQETQYF
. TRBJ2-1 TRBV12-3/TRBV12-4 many TGTGCCAGCAGTTTAAACCCGGGGGTCAAGGAGCAGTTCTTC CASSLNPGVKEQFF
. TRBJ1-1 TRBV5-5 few TGTGCCAGCAGCGGGACGACCTTGGAGGGGAACACTGAAGCTTTCTTT CASSGTTLEGNTEAFF
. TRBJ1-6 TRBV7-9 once TGTGCCAGCAGCGCCGGACAGATTAATTCACCCCTCCACTTT CASSAGQINSPLHF
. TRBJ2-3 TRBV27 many TGTGCCAGCAGTTTAGACATTACAGATACGCAGTATTTT CASSLDITDTQYF
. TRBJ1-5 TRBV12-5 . TGTGCTAGTGGTTTTGTGGAGCCCCAGCATTTT CASGFVEPQHF
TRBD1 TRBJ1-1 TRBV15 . TGTGCCATCGGACAGGGGAGTCCTGAAGCTTTCTTT CAIGQGSPEAFF
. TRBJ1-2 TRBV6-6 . TGTGCCAGCAGTACGGGCGGAATTTTCTATGGCTACACCTTC CASSTGGIFYGYTF
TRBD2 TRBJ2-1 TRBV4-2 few TGTGCCAGCAGACCACCAGCGGGGCTTGGAGATGAGCAGTTCTTC CASRPPAGLGDEQFF
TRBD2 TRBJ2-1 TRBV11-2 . TGTGCCAGCAGCCTCTTTCGCGGGGGCTCCTACAATGAGCAGTTCTTC CASSLFRGGSYNEQFF
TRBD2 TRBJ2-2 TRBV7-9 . TGTGCCAGCAGCCGTAGCGGGGCCGGGGAGCTGTTTTTT CASSRSGAGELFF
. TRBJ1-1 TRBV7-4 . TGTGCCGGCACCTCCCGTGGTGGGAGCACTGAAGCTTTCTTT CAGTSRGGSTEAFF
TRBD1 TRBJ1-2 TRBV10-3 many TGTGCCAGCTACACCCGGGACAGTAACTATGGCTACACCTTC CASYTRDSNYGYTF
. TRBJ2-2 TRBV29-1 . TGCAGCGTTGAAGTCGGGGAGCTGTTTTTT CSVEVGELFF
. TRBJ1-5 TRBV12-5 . TGTGCTAGTGGTTTGATCCCGGGGCAGCCCCAGCATTTT CASGLIPGQPQHF
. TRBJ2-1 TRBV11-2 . TGTGCCAGCAGCTTTGTAAGGGGGATTTACAATGAGCAGTTCTTC CASSFVRGIYNEQFF
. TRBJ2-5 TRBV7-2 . TGTGCCAGCAGCCCTAATCTGAATGACGGGTCCCAATGGAAGTCCCAGTACTTC CASSPNLNDGSQWKSQYF
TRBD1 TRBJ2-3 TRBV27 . TGTGCCAGCAGGCAACGGGACAGAAGCACAGATACGCAGTATTTT CASRQRDRSTDTQYF
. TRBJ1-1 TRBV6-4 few TGTGCCAGCAGTGACTCTCCAGGAGACACTGAAGCTTTCTTT CASSDSPGDTEAFF
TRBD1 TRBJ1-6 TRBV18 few TGTGCCAGCTCACCGGGACAGGTCTCCTATAATTCACCCCTCCACTTT CASSPGQVSYNSPLHF
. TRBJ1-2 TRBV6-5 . TGTGCCAGCAGTTTCCCCGATGGGGCAGGGCATCATGGCTACACCTTC CASSFPDGAGHHGYTF
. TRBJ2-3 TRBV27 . TGTGCCAGCAGTTTCTTTCCGGGGGTGGCAGATACGCAGTATTTT CASSFFPGVADTQYF
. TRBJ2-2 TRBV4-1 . TGCGCCAGCAGCCAAGAAATCGGGCCCCTGGTGACCGGGGAGCTGTTTTTT CASSQEIGPLVTGELFF
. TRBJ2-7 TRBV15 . TGTGCCACCAGCAGAGATCGACAGTTTAACGAGCAGTACTTC CATSRDRQFNEQYF
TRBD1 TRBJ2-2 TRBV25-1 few TGTGCCAGCAGTGGGACAGGGTTGAACACCGGGGAGCTGTTTTTT CASSGTGLNTGELFF
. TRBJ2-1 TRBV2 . TGTGCCTTCCAGGGGCGGCACAATGAGCAGTTCTTC CAFQGRHNEQFF
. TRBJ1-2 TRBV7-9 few TGTGCCAGCACCTGGCGGGTTCCCTATGGCTACACCTTC CASTWRVPYGYTF
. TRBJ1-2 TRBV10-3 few TGTGCCATCAGACTGGACGGAGCTAACTATGGCTACACCTTC CAIRLDGANYGYTF
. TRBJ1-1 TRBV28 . TGTGCCAGCAGTAGGGGGTCAGGAACTGAAGCTTTCTTT CASSRGSGTEAFF
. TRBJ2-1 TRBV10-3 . TGTGCCATCAGTGAGTCCCAGGGAGTCACCTACAATGAGCAGTTCTTC CAISESQGVTYNEQFF
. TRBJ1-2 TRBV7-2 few TGTGCCAGCAGCCCCAAGTCCGGGACAAAACCCGGTGGCTACACCTTC CASSPKSGTKPGGYTF
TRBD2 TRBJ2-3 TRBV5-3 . TGTGCCAGCAGCCGATGGGGCGGGGGTCCAGATACGCAGTATTTT CASSRWGGGPDTQYF
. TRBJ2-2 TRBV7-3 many TGTGCCAGCAGCATCGGGATCCCCGGGGAGCTGTTTTTT CASSIGIPGELFF
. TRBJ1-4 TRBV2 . TGTGCCAGCAGTTATCTAGAGATATCTAATGAAAAACTGTTTTTT CASSYLEISNEKLFF
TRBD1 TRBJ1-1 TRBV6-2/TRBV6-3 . TGTGCCAGCAGTTACTCACAGGGGCGTAACACTGAAGCTTTCTTT CASSYSQGRNTEAFF
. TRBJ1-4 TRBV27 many TGTGCCAGCAGTTTATCTCGGGGGCAGGCTAATGAAAAACTGTTTTTT CASSLSRGQANEKLFF
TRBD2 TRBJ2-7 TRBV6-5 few TGTGCCAGCAACTACGGGGAGGGCTGGTACCAGTACTTC CASNYGEGWYQYF
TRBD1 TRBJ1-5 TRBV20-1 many TGCAGTGCTACAGGACAGGGGGTCGGCAATCAGCCCCAGCATTTT CSATGQGVGNQPQHF
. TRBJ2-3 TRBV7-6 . TGTGCCAGCAGCCCGACCGAGAGTGGTTGGTCAGATACGCAGTATTTT CASSPTESGWSDTQYF
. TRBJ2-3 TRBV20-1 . TGCAGTGCCCCGACTAGATCAGATACGCAGTATTTT CSAPTRSDTQYF
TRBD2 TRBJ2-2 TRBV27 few TGTGCCAGCAGTTTAGCGGGGGTATCCGGGGAGCTGTTTTTT CASSLAGVSGELFF
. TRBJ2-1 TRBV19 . TGTGCCAGTACCGCCTCAGACTACAATGAGCAGTTCTTC CASTASDYNEQFF
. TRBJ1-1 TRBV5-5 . TGTGCCAGCAGCTTGGGCCCCCCAGGAGGGAACACTGAAGCTTTCTTT CASSLGPPGGNTEAFF